The rows below give T cell receptor beta chains drawn from one sample of a study of cytomegalovirus exposure and HLA in healthy donors. Profiling relied on immunoSEQ multiplex PCR, and the TCRdb table lists in-frame clones only, not all of them. The listing records approximately 120,000 clones. The specimen was PBMCs. The receptor set was obtained from a man in his forties in good health and CMV-seronegative. Both conserved end residues are part of each CDR3. A D gene is named only where the DNA matches it firmly.

V	D	J	CDR3	DNA
TRBV11-2	-	TRBJ2-3	CASSLEGGFSADTQYF	TGTGCCAGCAGCTTAGAGGGGGGATTTAGTGCAGATACGCAGTATTTT
TRBV11-2	-	TRBJ2-7	CASSSGSYEQYF	TGTGCCAGCAGCTCAGGGTCCTACGAGCAGTACTTC
TRBV7-9	-	TRBJ2-3	CASSLIRGGTGRDTQYF	TGTGCCAGCAGCTTAATTCGCGGGGGGACAGGGAGAGATACGCAGTATTTT
TRBV7-8	-	TRBJ1-5	CASSSGGGSNQPQHF	TGTGCCAGCAGCTCCGGGGGGGGTAGCAATCAGCCCCAGCATTTT
TRBV5-1	TRBD1	TRBJ1-2	CASSTDGQGGFDGYTF	TGCGCCAGCAGCACTGACGGACAGGGGGGTTTTGATGGCTACACCTTC
TRBV11-3	TRBD2	TRBJ2-2	CASSLVWGGRADTGELFF	TGTGCCAGCAGCTTAGTGTGGGGCGGGAGGGCCGACACCGGGGAGCTGTTTTTT
TRBV2	-	TRBJ2-3	CASRNPGLAQDTQYF	TGTGCCAGCCGCAATCCGGGACTCGCGCAGGATACGCAGTATTTT
TRBV7-9	TRBD1	TRBJ1-4	CASNTGTGGVGNEKLFF	TGTGCCAGCAACACCGGGACAGGGGGCGTTGGGAATGAAAAACTGTTTTTT
TRBV30	-	TRBJ1-1	CAWSALWGPVAFF	TGTGCCTGGAGTGCCTTGTGGGGGCCCGTAGCTTTCTTT
TRBV30	TRBD1	TRBJ2-7	CAWRMTGWSREQYF	TGTGCCTGGAGAATGACAGGGTGGTCTCGGGAGCAGTACTTC
TRBV7-8	-	TRBJ2-2	CASSVTRSDTGELFF	TGTGCCAGCAGCGTTACGAGGAGTGACACCGGGGAGCTGTTTTTT
TRBV10-3	TRBD1	TRBJ2-4	CAIPPGQDERLPLLAKNIQYF	TGTGCCATCCCGCCAGGACAGGACGAGAGACTCCCACTACTAGCCAAAAACATTCAGTACTTC
TRBV15	-	TRBJ2-7	CATSRVAQGRGEQYF	TGTGCCACCAGCAGGGTGGCGCAGGGGAGGGGCGAGCAGTACTTC
TRBV5-1	TRBD1	TRBJ1-2	CASSFTGDYGYTF	TGCGCCAGCAGCTTCACAGGGGACTATGGCTACACCTTC
TRBV28	-	TRBJ1-2	CASSEGGERSGYTF	TGTGCCAGCTCTGAAGGAGGAGAGCGGTCTGGCTACACCTTC
TRBV13	TRBD2	TRBJ2-3	CASSTLAGVDTQYF	TGTGCCAGCAGCACCCTAGCGGGAGTTGATACGCAGTATTTT
TRBV6-5	-	TRBJ2-2	CASRQGNTGELFF	TGTGCCAGCAGACAGGGGAACACCGGGGAGCTGTTTTTT
TRBV7-7	TRBD2	TRBJ2-5	CASSLSGRGETQYF	TGTGCTAGCAGCTTGAGCGGGAGGGGAGAGACCCAGTACTTC
TRBV18	-	TRBJ2-3	CASSPNTPPDTQYF	TGTGCCAGCTCACCAAACACGCCCCCAGATACGCAGTATTTT
TRBV2	-	TRBJ1-5	CATTGGRVRPQHF	TGTGCCACAACGGGGGGTCGAGTAAGGCCCCAGCATTTT
TRBV5-1	-	TRBJ2-2	CASSGAVNTGELFF	TGCGCCAGCAGCGGAGCGGTGAACACCGGGGAGCTGTTTTTT